This T cell receptor (beta chain) was observed in a study of blood T cell repertoires in COVID-19. Using immunoSEQ multiplex PCR, the repertoire was profiled, and TCRdb retains in-frame clones only, with some absent. In the table there are roughly 250,000 clones, 84% of which are singletons. This CDR3 has 16 amino acids. The trim removed 0 bases at V and 7 bases at J, leaving 4 bases unmatched. Germline V CDR1 and CDR2: MNHNS, SASEGT. The sequencing sample was made of peripheral blood. The genes are TRBV6-1 and TRBJ2-2, with TRBD2 matching over 11 bases. The source of this sequence is a human donor in a cohort sampled during active COVID-19. The CDR3 protein is CASSEATLAGVGELFF. DNA for the CDR3: TGTGCCAGCAGTGAAGCGACACTAGCGGGAGTCGGGGAGCTGTTTTTT.